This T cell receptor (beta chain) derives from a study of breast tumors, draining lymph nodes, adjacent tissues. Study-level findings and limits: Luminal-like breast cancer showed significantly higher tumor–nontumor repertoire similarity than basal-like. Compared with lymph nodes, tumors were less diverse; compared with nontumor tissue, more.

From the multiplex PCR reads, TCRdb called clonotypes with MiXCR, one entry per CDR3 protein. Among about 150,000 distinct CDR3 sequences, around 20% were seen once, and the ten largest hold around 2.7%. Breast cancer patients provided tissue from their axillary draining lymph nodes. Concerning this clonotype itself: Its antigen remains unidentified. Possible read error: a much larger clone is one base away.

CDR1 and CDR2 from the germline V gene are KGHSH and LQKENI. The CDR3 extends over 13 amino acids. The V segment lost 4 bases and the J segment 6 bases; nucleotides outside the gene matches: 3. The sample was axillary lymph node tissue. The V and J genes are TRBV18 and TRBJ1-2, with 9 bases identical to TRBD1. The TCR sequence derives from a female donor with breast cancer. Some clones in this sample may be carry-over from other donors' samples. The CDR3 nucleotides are TGTGCCAGCTCACAGACAGGGGGTAATGGCTACACCTTC. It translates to CASSQTGGNGYTF.